This T cell receptor (beta chain) was captured by sequencing in a study of post-analysis software for immune sequencing data. Study outcomes and limitations: Comparison of patients with controls showed five TRBV segments more frequent in patients, TRBV5-6, TRBV5-1 and TRBV20-1 among them.

The library was made from cDNA and included unique molecular identifiers. TCRdb ran MiXCR on the PCR reads and lists one entry per CDR3 protein. The sample includes roughly 180,000 distinct CDR3 sequences, roughly 30% seen only once; the top ten take approximately 1.4%. This clonotype has a handful of counts. Its antigen is not identified. J was trimmed by 0 bases and V by 4 bases; bases with no gene match: 6. Germline-derived CDR1 and CDR2 are GTSNPN and SVGIG (reference sequence). This CDR3 comprises 14 residues. This TCR was recovered from a girl aged 5-17 years with multiple sclerosis. The material sequenced was blood. The rearrangement uses TRBV30 and TRBJ2-7; 7 nucleotides agree with TRBD1. This chain's CDR3 is CAWKRGQSSYEQYF. CDR3 coding DNA: TGTGCCTGGAAAAGGGGGCAGAGCTCCTACGAGCAGTACTTC.